A single sample is the source of the 5 T cell receptor beta chains below, sequenced in a study of cytomegalovirus exposure and HLA in healthy donors. Clones were sequenced by immunoSEQ multiplex PCR, and TCRdb holds only the in-frame ones, with some missing. This sample has about 400,000 clones, with just over 85% found just once. Sequencing was performed on PBMCs. These receptors came from a woman aged 18-29 years in good health and CMV-seronegative.

The chain carries TRBV10-2 and TRBJ2-7, with TRBD1 matching over 8 bases. With 4 bases clipped from V and 0 bases from J, the junction kept 2 bases outside the gene matches. The CDR3 contains 14 residues. The germline V gene encodes CDR1 WSHSY and CDR2 SAAADI. CDR3 DNA: TGCGCCAGCAGTGCAGGACAGGGCTCCTACGAGCAGTACTTC. Translating gives CASSAGQGSYEQYF.

CDR3: CASSLGPAYEQYF. The CDR3 bases are TGTGCCAGCAGCTTGGGTCCCGCCTACGAGCAGTACTTC. This rearrangement joins TRBV5-8 to TRBJ2-7; no clear D gene. V was shortened by 0 bases and J by 2 bases, with 6 bases between the two germline ends. Germline-derived CDR1 and CDR2 are SGHTS and YDEGEE. This CDR3 region has 13 residues.

The J gene is TRBJ2-4, the V gene TRBV28; weak D call: TRBD2 (7 bases). Germline V lookup: CDR1 MDHEN, CDR2 SYDVKM. Deletions cut 7 bases from V and 2 bases from J, with 18 bases between. This CDR3 is built from 16 residues. Written as DNA, the CDR3 is TGTGCCAGCAATGGGGGGCGGGAGTATCCCAAAAACATTCAGTACTTC. The encoded protein is CASNGGREYPKNIQYF.

Only one count was recorded for this clone. The chain links TRBV4-1 to TRBJ1-5, with D possibly TRBD1 on 6 matching bases. This CDR3 contains 16 residues. Trimming stripped 0 bases from V and 5 bases from J, with 14 bases between. Germline CDR1 is MGHRA and CDR2 is YSYEKL. The CDR3 DNA reads TGCGCCAGCAGCCAAGAGGTCGGACAGAGCCATCAGCCCCAGCATTTT. Protein product: CASSQEVGQSHQPQHF.

The V and J genes are TRBV28 and TRBJ2-7; D is undetermined. The CDR3 consists of 18 residues. Germline-derived CDR1 and CDR2 are MDHEN and SYDVKM. V was shortened by 5 bases and J by 0 bases, with 23 bases between the two germline ends. This chain's CDR3 is CASSPPASTISRSYEQYF. CDR3 nucleotide sequence: TGTGCCAGCAGTCCTCCCGCCTCGACAATTTCCCGCTCCTACGAGCAGTACTTC.